The 5 T cell receptor beta chains below were found in one sample sequenced in a study of T cell repertoires in cytomegalovirus infection. TCRdb redid the calling of the reads with MiXCR, one entry per CDR3 protein. The table includes about 320,000 distinct CDR3 sequences, over 7.5% detected once. Sequenced material: PBMCs. The receptors come from a human donor in good health (CMV status not recorded). Some clones in this sample may be carry-over from other donors' samples.

This clonotype has at least ten counts. This chain uses TRBV7-3 with TRBJ2-5, with D maybe TRBD1 (5 bases). Trimming removed 5 bases from V and 2 bases from J, with 9 bases in between. The CDR3 totals 13 residues. Per germline, CDR1 SGHTA and CDR2 FQGTGA. CDR3 nucleotide sequence: TGTGCCAGCAGCCTGGACAATCAAGAGACCCAGTACTTC. Amino acids: CASSLDNQETQYF.

This clonotype has just a few counts. V usage is TRBV18 and J usage is TRBJ1-1; D gene ambiguous. Germline V lookup: CDR1 KGHSH, CDR2 LQKENI. The CDR3 contains 14 residues. Trimming stripped 5 bases from V and 3 bases from J, with 13 bases between. CDR3 in amino acids: CASSLSGLDTEAFF. CDR3 DNA sequence: TGTGCCAGCTCATTATCGGGTTTGGACACTGAAGCTTTCTTT.

The V call is TRBV7-8, the J call TRBJ2-1; TRBD1 agrees at 7 bases. V was pared by 1 base and J by 7 bases, with 13 bases of the junction left unmatched. CDR3 length: 17 amino acids. From germline, CDR1 is SGHVS and CDR2 FQNEAQ. The CDR3 reads CASSLVGLDRPRNEQFF. CDR3 nucleotide sequence: TGTGCCAGCAGCTTAGTAGGATTGGACAGGCCGAGGAATGAGCAGTTCTTC.

This clonotype was observed many times. J is TRBJ1-4 and V is TRBV7-6; 7 bases map to TRBD1. CDR1 is SGHVS and CDR2 is FNYEAQ in the germline V gene. The CDR3 is 14 amino acids. V gave up 5 bases and J gave up 7 bases; unmatched junction bases: 7. CDR3 bases: TGTGCCAGCAGCCCAGACAGGGTGGCTGAAAAACTGTTTTTT. Translation: CASSPDRVAEKLFF.

The chain carries TRBV20-1 and TRBJ2-6; 7 bases line up with TRBD1. Germline loops: CDR1 DFQATT, CDR2 SNEGSKA (reference sequence). CDR3 length: 15 amino acids. Trimming took 4 bases from V and 3 from J; bases not matched to a gene: 6. The DNA of the CDR3 is TGCAGTGCTACGGAACAGGGGAGTGGGGCCAACGTCCTGACTTTC. Residues: CSATEQGSGANVLTF.